The present T cell receptor beta chain was sequenced within a study of blood T cell repertoires in COVID-19. Turning to the study itself: Acute and convalescent COVID-19 samples came from the United States, Italy and Spain. Sources were T cells, B-cell-depleted T cells, or PBMCs; the material itself was cDNA or gDNA.

Per the study methods: From reference gene primer amplification, estimates of nucleated cell counts were derived. Only in-frame clones appear in the TCRdb table, and some are missing; sequencing was by immunoSEQ multiplex PCR. The DNA was the basis for D and trimming; V, J and clone size are from that table. The sample includes about 410,000 clones, 70% to 90% of them seen just once. The source material was peripheral blood. The TCR sequence derives from a woman in her 30s with active or convalescent COVID-19.

The CDR3 loop reads CASSITSAGGADTQYF. CDR3 sequence (DNA): TGTGCCAGTAGTATTACTAGCGCGGGGGGCGCAGATACGCAGTATTTT. The chain couples TRBV19 to TRBJ2-3; 8 bases are shared with TRBD2. J was trimmed by 4 bases and V by 3 bases; bases with no gene match: 9. The germline V gene has CDR1 LNHDA and CDR2 SQIVND (reference sequence). This CDR3 is built from 16 residues.